This T cell receptor (beta chain) was sequenced in a study of neoadjuvant anti-PD-1 for oral cavity cancer. Trimming stripped 10 bases from V and 4 bases from J, with 19 bases between. Germline V gene data show CDR1 as ENHRY and CDR2 as SYGVKD. This CDR3 comprises 14 residues. The study, taken as a whole, reports: Pretreatment Treg/Th17 ratio correlated inversely with post-treatment tumor clonality. Post-nivolumab, blood T cell clonality was significantly elevated in non-responders.

Measured with immunoSEQ multiplex PCR; TCRdb has only the in-frame clones, and not every one. The table includes about 72,000 clones, about 86% detected once. To note about this clone: Antigen specificity is unknown.

Analysis of PBMCs was direct, with no culture step. The rearrangement joins TRBV10-3 to TRBJ1-1; TRBD1 is a possible D gene (6 bases). The receptor comes from a person aged 35 to 85 with oral cavity squamous cell carcinoma. This specimen was PBMCs, taken before nivolumab (anti-PD-1) treatment. DNA for the CDR3: TGTGCCACCCGCGAAGGGGGACTGGCCACTGAAGCTTTCTTT. Residues: CATREGGLATEAFF.